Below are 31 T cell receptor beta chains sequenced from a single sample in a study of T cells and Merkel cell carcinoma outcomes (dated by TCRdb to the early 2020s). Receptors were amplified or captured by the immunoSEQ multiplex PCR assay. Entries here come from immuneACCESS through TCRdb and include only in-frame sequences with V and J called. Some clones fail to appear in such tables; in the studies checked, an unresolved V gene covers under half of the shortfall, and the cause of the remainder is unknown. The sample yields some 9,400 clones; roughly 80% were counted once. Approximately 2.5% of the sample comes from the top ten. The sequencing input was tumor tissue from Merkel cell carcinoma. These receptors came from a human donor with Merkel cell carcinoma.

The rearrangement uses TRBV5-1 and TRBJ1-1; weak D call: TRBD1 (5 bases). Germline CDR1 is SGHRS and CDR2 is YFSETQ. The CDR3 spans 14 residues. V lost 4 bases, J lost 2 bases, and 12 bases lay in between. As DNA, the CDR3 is TGCGCCAGCAGCATAGGGACGGTAAACACTGAAGCTTTCTTT. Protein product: CASSIGTVNTEAFF.

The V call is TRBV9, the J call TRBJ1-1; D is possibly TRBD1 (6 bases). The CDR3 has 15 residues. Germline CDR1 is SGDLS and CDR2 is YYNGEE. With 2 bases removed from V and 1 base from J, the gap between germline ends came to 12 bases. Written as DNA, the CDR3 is TGTGCCAGCAGCGTTGACGGACAGCGGAACACTGAAGCTTTCTTT. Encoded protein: CASSVDGQRNTEAFF.

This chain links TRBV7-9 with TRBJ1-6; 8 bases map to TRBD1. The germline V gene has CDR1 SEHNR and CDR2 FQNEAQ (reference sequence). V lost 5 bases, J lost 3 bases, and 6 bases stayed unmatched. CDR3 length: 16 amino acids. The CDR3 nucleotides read TGTGCCAGCAGCCTCGGACAGGGTTTCTATAATTCACCCCTCCACTTT. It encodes CASSLGQGFYNSPLHF.

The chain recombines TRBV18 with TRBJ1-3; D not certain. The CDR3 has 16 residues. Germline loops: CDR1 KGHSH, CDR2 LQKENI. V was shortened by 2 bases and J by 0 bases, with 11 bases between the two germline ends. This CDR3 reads CASSPSVTLSGNTIYF. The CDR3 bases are TGTGCCAGCTCACCATCAGTTACCCTCTCTGGAAACACCATATATTTT.

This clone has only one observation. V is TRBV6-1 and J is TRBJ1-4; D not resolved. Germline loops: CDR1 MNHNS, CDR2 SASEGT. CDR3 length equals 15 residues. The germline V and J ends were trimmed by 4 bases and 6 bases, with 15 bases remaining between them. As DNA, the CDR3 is TGTGCCAGCAGTGTGCCCAGTAGAGGAGATGAAAAACTGTTTTTT. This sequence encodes CASSVPSRGDEKLFF.

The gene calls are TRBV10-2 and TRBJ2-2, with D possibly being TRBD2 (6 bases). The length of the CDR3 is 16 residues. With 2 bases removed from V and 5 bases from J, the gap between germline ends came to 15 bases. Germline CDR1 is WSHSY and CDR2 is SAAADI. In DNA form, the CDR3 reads TGCGCCAGCAGTGAGCCCAAGGCGGGGATAACCGGGGAGCTGTTTTTT. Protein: CASSEPKAGITGELFF.

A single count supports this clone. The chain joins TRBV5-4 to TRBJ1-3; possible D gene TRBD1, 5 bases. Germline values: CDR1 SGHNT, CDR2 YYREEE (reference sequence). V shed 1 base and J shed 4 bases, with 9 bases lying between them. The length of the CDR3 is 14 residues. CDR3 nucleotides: TGTGCCAGCAGCTTGACAGGCTCAGGAAACACCATATATTTT. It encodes CASSLTGSGNTIYF.

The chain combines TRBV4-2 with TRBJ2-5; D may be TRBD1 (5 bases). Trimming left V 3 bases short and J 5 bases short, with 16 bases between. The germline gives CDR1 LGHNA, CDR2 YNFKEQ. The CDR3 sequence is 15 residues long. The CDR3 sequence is CASSQKTAAAETQYF. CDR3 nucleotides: TGTGCCAGCAGCCAGAAGACAGCAGCCGCCGAGACCCAGTACTTC.

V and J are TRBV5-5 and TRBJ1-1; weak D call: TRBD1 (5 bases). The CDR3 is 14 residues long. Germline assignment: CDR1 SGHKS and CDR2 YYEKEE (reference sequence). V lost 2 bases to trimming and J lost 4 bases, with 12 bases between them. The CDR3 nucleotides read TGTGCCAGCAGCTTCGTTCGGGGCGGCACTGAAGCTTTCTTT. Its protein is CASSFVRGGTEAFF.

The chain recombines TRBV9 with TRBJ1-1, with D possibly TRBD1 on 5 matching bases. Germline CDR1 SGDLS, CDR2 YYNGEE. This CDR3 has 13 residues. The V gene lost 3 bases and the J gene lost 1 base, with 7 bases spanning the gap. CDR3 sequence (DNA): TGTGCCAGCAGCGAGGGGAGGAACACTGAAGCTTTCTTT. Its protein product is CASSEGRNTEAFF.

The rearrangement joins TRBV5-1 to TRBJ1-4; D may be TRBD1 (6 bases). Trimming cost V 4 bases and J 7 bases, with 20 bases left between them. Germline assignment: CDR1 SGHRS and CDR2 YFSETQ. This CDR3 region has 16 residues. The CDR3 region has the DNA TGCGCCAGCAGCACCATGGGGTCGATAGGGGGTGAAAAACTGTTTTTT. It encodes CASSTMGSIGGEKLFF.

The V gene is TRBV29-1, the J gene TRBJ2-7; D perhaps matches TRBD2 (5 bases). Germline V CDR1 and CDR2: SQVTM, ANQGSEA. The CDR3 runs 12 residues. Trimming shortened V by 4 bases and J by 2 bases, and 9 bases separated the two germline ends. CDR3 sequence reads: CSVGRDAYEQYF. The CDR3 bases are TGCAGCGTTGGTCGGGATGCCTACGAGCAGTACTTC.

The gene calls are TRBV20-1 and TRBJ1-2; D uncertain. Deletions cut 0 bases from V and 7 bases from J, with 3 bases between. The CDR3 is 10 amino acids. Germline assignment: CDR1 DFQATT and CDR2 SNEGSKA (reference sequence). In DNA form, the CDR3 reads TGCAGTGCTAGAGAAGGTGGCTACACCTTC. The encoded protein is CSAREGGYTF.

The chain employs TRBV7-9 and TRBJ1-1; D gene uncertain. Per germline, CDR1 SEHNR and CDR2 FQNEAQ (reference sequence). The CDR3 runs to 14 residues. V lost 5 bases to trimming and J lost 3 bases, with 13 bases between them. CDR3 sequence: CASSVPYGHTEAFF. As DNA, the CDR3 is TGTGCCAGCAGCGTACCCTACGGACACACTGAAGCTTTCTTT. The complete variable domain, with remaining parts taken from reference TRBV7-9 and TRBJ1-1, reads DTGVSQNPRHKITKRGQNVTFRCDPISEHNRLYWYRQTLGQGPEFLTYFQNEAQLEKSRLLSDRFSAERPKGSFSTLEIQRTEQGDSAMYLCASSVPYGHTEAFFGQGTRLTVV.

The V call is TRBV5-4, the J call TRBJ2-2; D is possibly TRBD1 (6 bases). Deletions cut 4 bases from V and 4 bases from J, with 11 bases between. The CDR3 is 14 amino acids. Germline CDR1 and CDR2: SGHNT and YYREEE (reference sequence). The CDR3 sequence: CASSHDRPTGELFF. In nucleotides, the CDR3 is TGTGCCAGCAGCCATGACAGGCCCACCGGGGAGCTGTTTTTT.

The CDR3 region has the DNA TGTGCCAGCAGTTTAAAGGACAGTCCCAACACTGAAGCTTTCTTT. As protein: CASSLKDSPNTEAFF. This sequence joins TRBV6-5 and TRBJ1-1, with a weak D call TRBD1 (6 bases). Germline V lookup: CDR1 MNHEY, CDR2 SVGAGI. The CDR3 is made up of 15 amino acids. Trimming pared 4 bases from V and 2 bases from J, leaving 14 bases between.

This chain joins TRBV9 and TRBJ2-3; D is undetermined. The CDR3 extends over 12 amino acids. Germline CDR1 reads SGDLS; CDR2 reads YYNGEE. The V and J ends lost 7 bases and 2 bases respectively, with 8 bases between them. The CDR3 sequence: CASGNPTDTQYF. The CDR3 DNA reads TGTGCCAGCGGGAATCCCACAGATACGCAGTATTTT.

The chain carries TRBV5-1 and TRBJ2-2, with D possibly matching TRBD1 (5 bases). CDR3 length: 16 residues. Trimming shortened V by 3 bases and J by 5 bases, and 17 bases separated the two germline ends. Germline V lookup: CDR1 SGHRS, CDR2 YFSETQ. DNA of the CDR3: TGCGCCAGCAGCTCTGAGCAGGGCGATGTTACCGGGGAGCTGTTTTTT. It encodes CASSSEQGDVTGELFF.

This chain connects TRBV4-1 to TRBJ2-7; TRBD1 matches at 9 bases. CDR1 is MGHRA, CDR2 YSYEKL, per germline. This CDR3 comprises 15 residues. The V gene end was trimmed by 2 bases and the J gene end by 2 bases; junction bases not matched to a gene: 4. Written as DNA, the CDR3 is TGCGCCAGCAGCCAACCGGGACAGGGAGCCTACGAGCAGTACTTC. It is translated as CASSQPGQGAYEQYF.

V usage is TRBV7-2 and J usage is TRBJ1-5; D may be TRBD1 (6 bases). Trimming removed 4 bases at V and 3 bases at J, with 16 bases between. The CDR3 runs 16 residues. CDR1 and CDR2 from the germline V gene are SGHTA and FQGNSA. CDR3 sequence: CASSYPGVGVNQPQHF. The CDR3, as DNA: TGTGCCAGCAGCTACCCAGGGGTCGGGGTCAATCAGCCCCAGCATTTT. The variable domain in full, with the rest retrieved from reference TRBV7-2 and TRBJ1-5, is GAGVSQSPSNKVTEKGKDVELRCDPISGHTALYWYRQSLGQGLEFLIYFQGNSAPDKSGLPSDRFSAERTGGSVSTLTIQRTQQEDSAVYLCASSYPGVGVNQPQHFGDGTRLSIL.

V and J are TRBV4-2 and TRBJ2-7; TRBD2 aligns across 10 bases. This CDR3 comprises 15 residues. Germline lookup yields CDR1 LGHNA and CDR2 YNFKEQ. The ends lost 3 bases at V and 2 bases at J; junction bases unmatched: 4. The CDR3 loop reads CASSQATSGAYEQYF. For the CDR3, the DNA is TGTGCCAGCAGCCAGGCCACTAGCGGGGCCTACGAGCAGTACTTC.

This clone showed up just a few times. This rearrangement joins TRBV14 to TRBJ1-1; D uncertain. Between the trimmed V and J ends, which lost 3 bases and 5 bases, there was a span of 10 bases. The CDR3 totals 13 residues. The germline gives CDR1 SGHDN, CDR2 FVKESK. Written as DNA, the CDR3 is TGTGCCAGCAGCCAGTCCACAAGGACTGAAGCTTTCTTT. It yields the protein CASSQSTRTEAFF.

The CDR3 sequence: CASTEGRFSYEQYF. The CDR3 DNA follows: TGTGCCAGCACCGAGGGACGTTTCTCCTACGAGCAGTACTTC. V gene TRBV6-1 combines with J gene TRBJ2-7, with D perhaps being TRBD1 or TRBD2 (5 bases each). V dropped 7 bases and J dropped 0 bases, with 13 bases sitting between them. The CDR3 covers 14 residues. CDR1 is MNHNS, CDR2 SASEGT, per germline.

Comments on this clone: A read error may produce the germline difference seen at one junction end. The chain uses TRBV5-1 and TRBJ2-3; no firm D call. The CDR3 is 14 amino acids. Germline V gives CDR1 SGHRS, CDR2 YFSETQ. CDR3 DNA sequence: TGCGCCAGTAGCTTGGGCAGGAGCACAGATACGCAGTATTTT. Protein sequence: CASSLGRSTDTQYF.

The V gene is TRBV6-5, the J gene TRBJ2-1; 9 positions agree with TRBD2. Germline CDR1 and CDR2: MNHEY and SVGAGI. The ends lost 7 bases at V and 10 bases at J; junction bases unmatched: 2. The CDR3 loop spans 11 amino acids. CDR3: CASILAGEQFF. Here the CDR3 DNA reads TGTGCCAGCATCCTAGCGGGGGAGCAGTTCTTC.

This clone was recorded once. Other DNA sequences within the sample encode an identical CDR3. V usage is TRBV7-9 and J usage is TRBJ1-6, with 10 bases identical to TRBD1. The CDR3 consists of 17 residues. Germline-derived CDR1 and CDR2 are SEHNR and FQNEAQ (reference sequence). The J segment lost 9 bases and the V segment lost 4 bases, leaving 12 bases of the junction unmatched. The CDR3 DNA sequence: TGTGCCAGCAGCTCCGCCGGGACAGGGGCCCACAGTTCACCCCTCCACTTT. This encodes CASSSAGTGAHSSPLHF.

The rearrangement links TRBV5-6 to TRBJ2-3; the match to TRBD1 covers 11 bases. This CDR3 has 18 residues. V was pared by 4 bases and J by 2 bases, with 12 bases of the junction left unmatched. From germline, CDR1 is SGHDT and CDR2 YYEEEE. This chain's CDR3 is CASSLWARTGGPTDTQYF. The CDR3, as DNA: TGTGCCAGCAGCCTTTGGGCCCGGACAGGGGGCCCCACAGATACGCAGTATTTT. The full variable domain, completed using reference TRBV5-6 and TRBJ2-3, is DAGVTQSPTHLIKTRGQQVTLRCSPKSGHDTVSWYQQALGQGPQFIFQYYEEEERQRGNFPDRFSGHQFPNYSSELNVNALLLGDSALYLCASSLWARTGGPTDTQYFGPGTRLTVL.

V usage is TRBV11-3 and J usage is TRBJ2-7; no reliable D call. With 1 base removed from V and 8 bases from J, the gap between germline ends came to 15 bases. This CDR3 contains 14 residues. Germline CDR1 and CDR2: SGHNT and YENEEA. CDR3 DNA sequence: TGTGCCAGCAGCTTAGGCCAGCCGCCTTTACAGCAGTACTTC. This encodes CASSLGQPPLQQYF.

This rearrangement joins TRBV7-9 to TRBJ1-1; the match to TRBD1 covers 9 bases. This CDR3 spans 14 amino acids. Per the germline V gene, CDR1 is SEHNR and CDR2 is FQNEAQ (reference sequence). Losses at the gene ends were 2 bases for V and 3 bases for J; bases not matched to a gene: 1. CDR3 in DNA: TGTGCCAGCAGCTTATGGACAGGGGACACTGAAGCTTTCTTT. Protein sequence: CASSLWTGDTEAFF.

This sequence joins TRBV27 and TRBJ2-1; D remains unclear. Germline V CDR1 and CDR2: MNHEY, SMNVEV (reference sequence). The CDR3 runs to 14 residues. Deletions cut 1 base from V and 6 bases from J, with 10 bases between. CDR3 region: CASSLYGVRNEQFF. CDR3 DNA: TGTGCCAGCAGTTTATATGGGGTTCGCAATGAGCAGTTCTTC.

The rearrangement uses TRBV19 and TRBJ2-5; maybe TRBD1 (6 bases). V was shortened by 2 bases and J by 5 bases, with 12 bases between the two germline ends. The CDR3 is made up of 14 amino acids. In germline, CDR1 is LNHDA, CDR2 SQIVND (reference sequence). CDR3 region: CASSITGSGETQYF. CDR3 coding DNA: TGTGCCAGTAGTATAACAGGGTCGGGGGAGACCCAGTACTTC.